A single sample is the source of the 14 T cell receptor beta chains below, sequenced in a study of blood T cell repertoires in COVID-19. The assay was immunoSEQ multiplex PCR, and TCRdb's table has in-frame clones only and misses some. The data contain tens of thousands of clones, around 87% of them singletons. The sequencing sample was made of peripheral blood. The origin of the receptors is a man in his fifties or sixties with active COVID-19.

The chain joins TRBV5-4 to TRBJ1-6; 7 nucleotides line up with TRBD1. Germline loops: CDR1 SGHNT, CDR2 YYREEE (reference sequence). V trimming: 2 bases; J trimming: 9 bases; junction bases outside the gene matches: 8. This CDR3 contains 15 residues. CDR3 DNA sequence: TGTGCCAGCAGCTTTAGTCAGGGGGTTAGTTCACCCCTCCACTTT. Protein product: CASSFSQGVSSPLHF.

The chain couples TRBV6-4 to TRBJ2-3, with 9 bases aligning to TRBD2. The CDR3 is 14 residues long. CDR1 and CDR2 (germline): MRHNA, SNTAGT. The junction had 7 bases not matched to a gene; V was cut back by 7 bases and J by 5 bases. The CDR3 reads CASKGGGAGDTQYF. DNA of the CDR3: TGTGCCAGCAAGGGCGGGGGGGCCGGAGATACGCAGTATTTT.

The J gene is TRBJ2-4, the V gene TRBV28; D is perhaps TRBD1 (5 bases). V shed 6 bases and J shed 3 bases, with 15 bases lying between them. The CDR3 covers 15 residues. Germline V gene sequence: CDR1 MDHEN, CDR2 SYDVKM. The CDR3 here is CASSPSSTGKNIQYF. DNA of the CDR3: TGTGCCAGCAGCCCCTCTTCCACAGGCAAAAACATTCAGTACTTC.

This chain connects TRBV28 to TRBJ1-1; unclear D gene. The CDR3 loop spans 13 amino acids. The V end lost 6 bases, the J end lost 0 bases, and 8 bases lay between the germline ends. Germline CDR1 and CDR2: MDHEN and SYDVKM. Here the CDR3 reads CASRNRLNTEAFF. CDR3 in DNA: TGTGCCAGCAGAAACAGACTGAACACTGAAGCTTTCTTT.

The chain couples TRBV6-2 or TRBV6-3 to TRBJ2-3; 7 bases are shared with TRBD2. The J segment lost 9 bases and the V segment lost 0 bases, leaving 12 bases of the junction unmatched. The CDR3 spans 16 residues. Per the germline V gene, CDR1 is MNHEY and CDR2 is SVGEGT. The DNA of the CDR3 is TGTGCCAGCAGTTACTCACTGGGCGGGAGCGGAGAAACGCAGTATTTT. It specifies CASSYSLGGSGETQYF.

This clone was detected a few times. V gene TRBV28 combines with J gene TRBJ1-5, with TRBD1 matching 7 bases. The V gene end was trimmed by 2 bases and the J gene end by 7 bases; junction bases not matched to a gene: 5. CDR1 MDHEN and CDR2 SYDVKM come from the germline V gene. This CDR3 contains 14 residues. Here the CDR3 reads CASSLQTGRQPQHF. For the CDR3, the DNA is TGTGCCAGCAGTTTACAGACAGGGAGACAGCCCCAGCATTTT. The full variable domain, rest sourced from reference TRBV28 and TRBJ1-5, is DVKVTQSSRYLVKRTGEKVFLECVQDMDHENMFWYRQDPGLGLRLIYFSYDVKMKEKGDIPEGYSVSREKKERFSLILESASTNQTSMYLCASSLQTGRQPQHFGDGTRLSIL.

The J gene is TRBJ2-5, the V gene TRBV7-2, with 10 bases that match TRBD2. The V and J ends lost 5 bases and 5 bases, in that order; junction bases with no gene match: 11. The length of the CDR3 is 16 residues. CDR1 is SGHTA, CDR2 FQGNSA, per germline. The CDR3 DNA reads as TGTGCCAGCAGCATCCTAGCGGGGGCCCCCCGTGAGACCCAGTACTTC. It encodes CASSILAGAPRETQYF.

The genes are TRBV24-1 and TRBJ1-1; D is unresolved. Germline CDR1 and CDR2: KGHDR and SFDVKD. The CDR3 consists of 13 residues. Trimming left V 6 bases short and J 4 bases short, with 11 bases between. The CDR3 coding sequence is TGTGCCACCAGTCGGGGTGGGTTCACTGAAGCTTTCTTT. It specifies CATSRGGFTEAFF.

CDR3 bases: TGTGCCTGGACCCTACGGCAGGAACTGTTTTTT. It is translated as CAWTLRQELFF. The chain carries TRBV30 and TRBJ1-4; D is uncertain. This CDR3 is 11 amino acids long. Germline assignment: CDR1 GTSNPN and CDR2 SVGIG (reference sequence). Trimming left V 4 bases short and J 12 bases short, with 12 bases between.

This sequence joins TRBV7-6 and TRBJ1-6, with TRBD1 matching 7 bases. The CDR3 totals 16 residues. With V trimmed by 2 bases and J by 4 bases, 5 bases remained unmatched. CDR1 is SGHVS, CDR2 FNYEAQ, per germline. The CDR3, as DNA: TGTGCCAGCAGCTTACTCCAGGGACAGTATAATTCACCCCTCCACTTT. It codes for CASSLLQGQYNSPLHF.

The V and J genes are TRBV28 and TRBJ1-6; tentative D call: TRBD1 (5 bases). The CDR3 sequence is 15 residues long. CDR1 is MDHEN and CDR2 is SYDVKM in the germline V gene. V lost 5 bases, J lost 6 bases, and 14 bases lay in between. The CDR3 region is CASSDQGFFNSPLHF. The CDR3 nucleotides read TGTGCCAGCAGTGATCAGGGATTTTTTAATTCACCCCTCCACTTT.

The chain uses TRBV5-4 and TRBJ2-5; D ambiguous. V lost 2 bases and J 2 bases, leaving 7 bases between the germline ends. This CDR3 region has 13 residues. Germline loops: CDR1 SGHNT, CDR2 YYREEE (reference sequence). The CDR3: CASSFTVQETQYF. The DNA for the CDR3 is TGTGCCAGCAGCTTTACAGTTCAAGAGACCCAGTACTTC.

The rearrangement uses TRBV7-2 and TRBJ1-2, with 11 bases that match TRBD1. This CDR3 spans 12 amino acids. The junction had 3 bases not matched to a gene; V was cut back by 8 bases and J by 7 bases. Germline V lookup: CDR1 SGHTA, CDR2 FQGNSA. CDR3 nucleotides: TGTGCCAGCGGACAGGGGGCGGGTGGCTACACCTTC. It is translated as CASGQGAGGYTF.

V usage is TRBV7-9 and J usage is TRBJ2-4; 7 nucleotides agree with TRBD1. This CDR3 is built from 14 residues. Per the germline V gene, CDR1 is SEHNR and CDR2 is FQNEAQ (reference sequence). With 1 base clipped from V and 5 bases from J, the junction kept 2 bases outside the gene matches. The CDR3 spells CASSLGDRENIQYF. CDR3 coding DNA: TGTGCCAGCAGCTTAGGGGACAGAGAAAACATTCAGTACTTC.